Each of the 14 T cell receptor beta chains below was sequenced from the same sample in a study of Ad26.COV2.S vaccination and SARS-CoV-2 variants. Clones were read by immunoSEQ multiplex PCR, and TCRdb kept only the in-frame ones, dropping some. Seen here are 360,000 or so clones, about 88% observed once, and the top ten hold over 1.5%. Described treatment: about 20 received Ad26.COV2.S at low or high dose, single or two shots; five or six received placebo; per-sample allocation not given. Sample collection was performed on day 63 after the first vaccine or placebo injection. The specimen was peripheral blood, collected in a trial of Ad26.COV2.S vaccine versus placebo. The receptors were sampled from a person aged 18-60 years who received the Ad26.COV2.S COVID-19 vaccine or a placebo.

This chain uses TRBV19 with TRBJ2-2; D is uncertain. Deletions cut 5 bases from V and 1 base from J, with 5 bases between. The CDR3 extends over 13 amino acids. Looked up from germline, CDR1 is LNHDA and CDR2 is SQIVND (reference sequence). The CDR3 nucleotides are TGTGCCAGTAGTGACCGGAACACCGGGGAGCTGTTTTTT. This encodes CASSDRNTGELFF.

The rearrangement joins TRBV11-1 to TRBJ1-2; D remains ambiguous. There are 13 residues in the CDR3. V gave up 5 bases and J gave up 7 bases, with 14 bases separating them. Germline V gene lookup returns CDR1 SGHAT and CDR2 FQDESV (reference sequence). The CDR3 here is CASSRGFKGGYTF. CDR3 in DNA: TGTGCCAGCAGCCGGGGATTTAAGGGTGGCTACACCTTC.

The chain has TRBV11-2 and TRBJ2-7; 9 nucleotides align to TRBD2. The CDR3 has 15 residues. The germline V gene encodes CDR1 SGHAT and CDR2 FQNNGV. Trimming removed 1 base from V and 2 bases from J; junction bases left unmatched: 3. The CDR3 nucleotides read TGTGCCAGCAGCTTAGGTAGCGGGAGACCCTACGAGCAGTACTTC. The encoded protein is CASSLGSGRPYEQYF.

This sequence joins TRBV28 and TRBJ2-1, with 7 nucleotides matching TRBD2. CDR3 size: 13 residues. The trim removed 8 bases at V and 7 bases at J, leaving 8 bases unmatched. Germline loops: CDR1 MDHEN, CDR2 SYDVKM. CDR3 in DNA: TGTGCCAGCGGGGGACTACCTCTTAATGAGCAGTTCTTC. Translation: CASGGLPLNEQFF.

The chain has TRBV7-5 and TRBJ2-7; TRBD1, as called in the table, went unchecked against the DNA. TRBV7-5 is assigned pseudogene status. The length of the CDR3 is 15 residues. CDR3 amino acids: CVRSFPRGRPYEQYF. CDR3 DNA sequence: TGTGTCAGAAGCTTTCCCAGGGGGCGACCCTACGAGCAGTACTTC.

This chain joins TRBV28 and TRBJ1-1; D is perhaps TRBD1 (5 bases). The CDR3 consists of 12 residues. Trimming left V 6 bases short and J 5 bases short, with 10 bases between. The germline CDR1 and CDR2 sequences are MDHEN and SYDVKM. The chain's CDR3 is CASRTAGTEAFF. The CDR3 DNA follows: TGTGCCAGCAGAACGGCAGGGACTGAAGCTTTCTTT. The entire variable domain, with the rest obtained from reference TRBV28 and TRBJ1-1, is as follows: DVKVTQSSRYLVKRTGEKVFLECVQDMDHENMFWYRQDPGLGLRLIYFSYDVKMKEKGDIPEGYSVSREKKERFSLILESASTNQTSMYLCASRTAGTEAFFGQGTRLTVV.

The rearrangement uses TRBV7-3 and TRBJ2-2, with a weak D call TRBD2 (7 bases). V gave up 5 bases and J gave up 4 bases, with 17 bases separating them. The CDR3 consists of 16 residues. Looked up from germline, CDR1 is SGHTA and CDR2 is FQGTGA. The CDR3 loop reads CASSPGGLAVTGELFF. The CDR3 coding sequence is TGTGCCAGCAGCCCCGGGGGGCTAGCGGTCACCGGGGAGCTGTTTTTT.

The V gene is TRBV27, the J gene TRBJ2-1; D not certain. The length of the CDR3 is 15 residues. Germline CDR1 and CDR2: MNHEY and SMNVEV (reference sequence). The ends were cut back, 5 bases at V and 6 bases at J, with 17 bases in the middle. The CDR3 DNA follows: TGTGCCAGCAGTCCCCGTACGAGAGCCGCCAATGAGCAGTTCTTC. It encodes CASSPRTRAANEQFF.

This chain links TRBV5-1 with TRBJ1-1; D not certain. CDR3 size: 14 residues. Germline CDR1 reads SGHRS; CDR2 reads YFSETQ. V dropped 2 bases and J dropped 8 bases, with 16 bases sitting between them. The CDR3 sequence: CASSFDSRGGEAFF. The DNA for the CDR3 is TGCGCCAGCAGCTTTGATTCGCGGGGTGGCGAAGCTTTCTTT.

V gene TRBV15 combines with J gene TRBJ1-5; no definite D call. There are 16 residues in the CDR3. V lost 2 bases and J 3 bases, leaving 14 bases between the germline ends. Looked up from germline, CDR1 is LNHNV and CDR2 is YYDKDF (reference sequence). The DNA of the CDR3 is TGTGCCACCAGCAGACATAAGAGCCAGTACAATCAGCCCCAGCATTTT. Protein product: CATSRHKSQYNQPQHF.

V is TRBV7-3 and J is TRBJ2-2; D unclear. This CDR3 contains 15 residues. The germline gives CDR1 SGHTA, CDR2 FQGTGA. V was trimmed by 5 bases and J by 2 bases, leaving 12 bases between them. For the CDR3, the DNA is TGTGCCAGCAGCCTGGGAAACTTTAACACCGGGGAGCTGTTTTTT. Protein sequence: CASSLGNFNTGELFF.

The gene calls are TRBV6-1 and TRBJ2-1; no clear D. Trimming took off 2 bases at V and 3 bases at J, with 5 bases between the two ends. This CDR3 has 13 amino acids. In germline, CDR1 is MNHNS, CDR2 SASEGT. CDR3 DNA: TGTGCCAGCAGTGAACCGGACTACAATGAGCAGTTCTTC. Protein: CASSEPDYNEQFF.

The chain joins TRBV7-2 to TRBJ1-6; D possibly corresponds to TRBD1 (6 bases). Germline CDR1 is SGHTA and CDR2 is FQGNSA. V lost 1 base, J lost 9 bases, and 10 bases lay in between. The CDR3 spans 14 residues. CDR3 amino acids: CASSLVGGPSPLHF. The CDR3 DNA reads as TGTGCCAGCAGCTTAGTTGGGGGGCCTTCACCCCTCCACTTT.

The CDR3 is CSVASGRGAHGYTF. Written as DNA, the CDR3 is TGCAGCGTTGCCTCGGGGCGAGGGGCGCATGGCTACACCTTC. V usage is TRBV29-1 and J usage is TRBJ1-2, with D possibly matching TRBD1 (5 bases). This CDR3 region has 14 residues. Trimming stripped 4 bases from V and 6 bases from J, with 18 bases between. CDR1 and CDR2 (germline): SQVTM, ANQGSEA.